This T cell receptor (beta chain) was retrieved from a study of blood T cell repertoires in COVID-19. Study context: The United States, Italy and Spain provided the acute and convalescent COVID-19 samples. From T cells, B-cell-depleted T cells, or PBMCs came the material, which was cDNA or gDNA.

As handled by the study authors: Amplified reference gene primers provided the basis for estimating nucleated cell counts. Repertoires were generated with immunoSEQ multiplex PCR, while TCRdb's copy carries only in-frame clones and drops some. Clonal size and the V and J genes are those of that table, whereas D and trimming came from the DNA. This table has fewer than 150,000 clones, around 88% appearing once. The V end lost 0 bases, the J end lost 6 bases, and 13 bases lay between the germline ends. This CDR3 region has 14 residues. The germline CDR1 and CDR2 sequences are GTSNPN and SVGIG (reference sequence).

The chain has TRBV30 and TRBJ2-3; tentatively, D is TRBD1 (5 bases). This clonotype was obtained from a human donor in a cohort sampled during active COVID-19. Sequencing was done on a sample of peripheral blood. The CDR3 coding sequence is TGTGCCTGGAGTGTTAAGGGGCCCCCGGATACGCAGTATTTT. Protein product: CAWSVKGPPDTQYF.